This is a list of T cell receptor beta chains from one sample in a study of OX40 agonist ivuxolimab in advanced cancers. Generated by immunoSEQ multiplex PCR, the TCRdb table keeps only in-frame clones and is missing some. This sample has 71,000 or so clones; 81% occur once, and the top ten carry less than 5.5%. Here the sequenced sample was CD4+ or CD8+ T cells sorted from blood, taken in a trial of the OX40 agonist ivuxolimab. The receptors derive from an adult with an advanced solid tumor such as melanoma, head and neck, liver or kidney cancer. Each CDR3 is given with its conserved first and last residue. Fields, in order: CDR3 protein, CDR3 DNA, J gene, D gene, V gene, clone size. D genes are given only for firm matches. For some rows the clone size is stated as once, few or many, or as a class when expanded; others skip it.

cdr3_aa: CASSPIIGGGDNEQFF
cdr3_nt: TGTGCCAGTAGCCCAATAATTGGCGGGGGGGACAATGAGCAGTTCTTC
j_call: TRBJ2-1
d_call: TRBD2
v_call: TRBV19
clone_size: .

cdr3_aa: CSGSGTKEKLFF
cdr3_nt: TGCAGCGGATCCGGGACAAAAGAAAAACTGTTTTTT
j_call: TRBJ1-4
d_call: .
v_call: TRBV29-1
clone_size: .

cdr3_aa: CASSEVQGAGGEQYF
cdr3_nt: TGTGCCAGCAGTGAAGTACAGGGGGCTGGTGGCGAGCAGTACTTC
j_call: TRBJ2-7
d_call: TRBD1
v_call: TRBV2
clone_size: .

cdr3_aa: CASSLNPAGETQYF
cdr3_nt: TGTGCCAGCAGCTTAAACCCGGCGGGAGAGACCCAGTACTTC
j_call: TRBJ2-5
d_call: .
v_call: TRBV11-3
clone_size: .

cdr3_aa: CASSSGRVFTGELFF
cdr3_nt: TGCGCCAGCAGCTCAGGGCGGGTGTTCACCGGGGAGCTGTTTTTT
j_call: TRBJ2-2
d_call: .
v_call: TRBV5-1
clone_size: .

cdr3_aa: CASSSWDREAFF
cdr3_nt: TGTGCCAGCAGCTCTTGGGACAGAGAAGCTTTCTTT
j_call: TRBJ1-1
d_call: TRBD1
v_call: TRBV11-3
clone_size: few

cdr3_aa: CASSPDRFTDTQYF
cdr3_nt: TGTGCCAGCAGCCCGGACAGGTTCACAGATACGCAGTATTTT
j_call: TRBJ2-3
d_call: TRBD1
v_call: TRBV7-3
clone_size: many

cdr3_aa: CASSLQGMGLFF
cdr3_nt: TGTGCCAGCAGCTTACAGGGTATGGGGCTGTTTTTT
j_call: TRBJ2-2
d_call: .
v_call: TRBV11-2
clone_size: .

cdr3_aa: CASSLLGQETQYF
cdr3_nt: TGCGCCAGCAGCCTCCTTGGGCAAGAGACCCAGTACTTC
j_call: TRBJ2-5
d_call: .
v_call: TRBV4-3
clone_size: .

cdr3_aa: CASSYSSGGSYEQYF
cdr3_nt: TGTGCCAGCAGTTACTCTAGCGGGGGGTCCTACGAGCAGTACTTC
j_call: TRBJ2-7
d_call: TRBD2
v_call: TRBV6-5
clone_size: .

cdr3_aa: CASSPSGIGGSEQFF
cdr3_nt: TGTGCCAGCAGCCCCTCAGGGATTGGAGGGAGCGAGCAGTTCTTC
j_call: TRBJ2-1
d_call: .
v_call: TRBV4-2
clone_size: .

cdr3_aa: CASSRLYRAGGLFLEEQYF
cdr3_nt: TGCGCCAGCAGCCGACTTTATCGGGCAGGGGGCTTGTTTCTGGAAGAGCAGTACTTC
j_call: TRBJ2-7
d_call: TRBD1
v_call: TRBV4-3
clone_size: .

cdr3_aa: CASSDSSSGSIDEQFF
cdr3_nt: TGTGCCAGCAGTGACTCCTCTAGCGGGAGTATCGATGAGCAGTTCTTC
j_call: TRBJ2-1
d_call: TRBD2
v_call: TRBV6-4
clone_size: medium-sized

cdr3_aa: CASSVQGVPYEQYF
cdr3_nt: TGTGCCAGCAGCGTACAGGGGGTCCCTTACGAGCAGTACTTC
j_call: TRBJ2-7
d_call: TRBD1
v_call: TRBV9
clone_size: .

cdr3_aa: CASSQEGRGLGSPLHF
cdr3_nt: TGCGCCAGCAGCCAAGAGGGGAGGGGATTAGGATCACCCCTCCACTTT
j_call: TRBJ1-6
d_call: .
v_call: TRBV4-1
clone_size: .

cdr3_aa: CAISDTGTSGNYEQFF
cdr3_nt: TGTGCCATCAGTGACACCGGGACTAGCGGGAACTATGAGCAGTTCTTC
j_call: TRBJ2-1
d_call: TRBD2
v_call: TRBV6-1
clone_size: .

cdr3_aa: CASSLYREVYEQYF
cdr3_nt: TGTGCCAGCAGCTTGTACAGGGAGGTCTACGAGCAGTACTTC
j_call: TRBJ2-7
d_call: .
v_call: TRBV5-8
clone_size: few

cdr3_aa: CASSQDRGLELHEQFF
cdr3_nt: TGTGCCAGCAGCCAAGATAGGGGACTAGAACTGCATGAGCAGTTCTTC
j_call: TRBJ2-1
d_call: TRBD2
v_call: TRBV4-1
clone_size: .

cdr3_aa: CASSLTSFNEQFF
cdr3_nt: TGTGCCAGCAGCCTCACTAGCTTCAATGAGCAGTTCTTC
j_call: TRBJ2-1
d_call: .
v_call: TRBV11-3
clone_size: .

cdr3_aa: CASSQDHGATLGDTQYF
cdr3_nt: TGTGCCAGCAGCCAAGATCACGGGGCTACCTTGGGAGATACGCAGTATTTT
j_call: TRBJ2-3
d_call: .
v_call: TRBV4-2
clone_size: few

cdr3_aa: CASRWTGVNTEAFF
cdr3_nt: TGCGCCAGCCGGTGGACAGGGGTGAACACTGAAGCTTTCTTT
j_call: TRBJ1-1
d_call: TRBD1
v_call: TRBV5-1
clone_size: once

cdr3_aa: CASSYSTGGAYGYTF
cdr3_nt: TGTGCCAGCAGTTACTCGACAGGGGGCGCGTATGGCTACACCTTC
j_call: TRBJ1-2
d_call: TRBD1
v_call: TRBV6-5
clone_size: .

cdr3_aa: CASRVQQGFTEAFF
cdr3_nt: TGTGCCAGCAGGGTACAACAGGGGTTCACTGAAGCTTTCTTT
j_call: TRBJ1-1
d_call: TRBD1
v_call: TRBV11-3
clone_size: .

cdr3_aa: CASARGQDRGLDYGYTF
cdr3_nt: TGTGCCAGCGCCCGAGGCCAAGACCGGGGGCTAGACTATGGCTACACCTTC
j_call: TRBJ1-2
d_call: .
v_call: TRBV11-2
clone_size: many

cdr3_aa: CASRLLAGENYEQYF
cdr3_nt: TGCGCCAGCAGACTACTAGCGGGAGAGAACTACGAGCAGTACTTC
j_call: TRBJ2-7
d_call: TRBD2
v_call: TRBV5-1
clone_size: many

cdr3_aa: CASSPVTSSGELFF
cdr3_nt: TGTGCCAGCAGCCCGGTAACAAGCTCCGGGGAGCTGTTTTTT
j_call: TRBJ2-2
d_call: .
v_call: TRBV4-2
clone_size: .

cdr3_aa: CASRDRAFTGELFF
cdr3_nt: TGTGCCAGCAGGGACAGGGCGTTCACCGGGGAGCTGTTTTTT
j_call: TRBJ2-2
d_call: TRBD1
v_call: TRBV7-2
clone_size: .

cdr3_aa: CASSPTSGGGNYNEQFF
cdr3_nt: TGTGCCAGCAGCCCGACTAGCGGGGGGGGTAACTACAATGAGCAGTTCTTC
j_call: TRBJ2-1
d_call: TRBD2
v_call: TRBV5-4
clone_size: once

cdr3_aa: CASSPSSLNTEAFF
cdr3_nt: TGCGCCAGCAGCCCCTCCTCTTTGAACACTGAAGCTTTCTTT
j_call: TRBJ1-1
d_call: .
v_call: TRBV5-1
clone_size: .

cdr3_aa: CASSLEGAGSNQPQHF
cdr3_nt: TGTGCCAGCAGCTTGGAAGGGGCTGGATCCAATCAGCCCCAGCATTTT
j_call: TRBJ1-5
d_call: .
v_call: TRBV5-8
clone_size: .

cdr3_aa: CAWSALGANTGELFF
cdr3_nt: TGTGCCTGGAGTGCACTGGGTGCAAACACCGGGGAGCTGTTTTTT
j_call: TRBJ2-2
d_call: .
v_call: TRBV30
clone_size: .

cdr3_aa: CASRLGDRDFQEQYF
cdr3_nt: TGCGCCAGCAGATTGGGGGACAGGGACTTCCAGGAGCAGTACTTC
j_call: TRBJ2-7
d_call: TRBD1
v_call: TRBV5-1
clone_size: .

cdr3_aa: CASSFSQNTEAFF
cdr3_nt: TGTGCCAGCAGCTTTTCCCAGAACACTGAAGCTTTCTTT
j_call: TRBJ1-1
d_call: .
v_call: TRBV5-5
clone_size: .

cdr3_aa: CASSPDRDDHQETQYF
cdr3_nt: TGTGCCAGCAGCCCCGACAGGGACGACCACCAAGAGACCCAGTACTTC
j_call: TRBJ2-5
d_call: TRBD1
v_call: TRBV28
clone_size: .

cdr3_aa: CARAQGPYNSPLHF
cdr3_nt: TGTGCCAGAGCACAGGGCCCCTATAATTCACCCCTCCACTTT
j_call: TRBJ1-6
d_call: .
v_call: TRBV2
clone_size: .

cdr3_aa: CASSPSLTDTQYF
cdr3_nt: TGTGCCAGCTCACCTAGTCTCACAGATACGCAGTATTTT
j_call: TRBJ2-3
d_call: .
v_call: TRBV18
clone_size: .

cdr3_aa: CASSVGAGDLRGSEKLFF
cdr3_nt: TGTGCCAGCAGCGTAGGGGCTGGGGATTTGAGAGGGAGTGAAAAACTGTTTTTT
j_call: TRBJ1-4
d_call: .
v_call: TRBV9
clone_size: .